This T cell receptor (beta chain) was identified in a study of early T cells in non-severe SARS-CoV-2 infection. Whole-study context: Sequencing used unsorted whole-blood bulk RNA, so chains lack pairing.

Notes on this clonotype: What it recognizes is unknown.

V was trimmed by 5 bases and J by 6 bases, leaving 14 bases between them. The CDR3 covers 14 residues. Germline V CDR1 and CDR2: SGHVS, FNYEAQ. Study-level points and caveats: Database matching using VDJdb favored anti-spike CD8 responses, with private and CD4 specificities left missing.

In the library, individual cDNA molecules carried attached unique molecular identifiers. TCRdb processed the 5' RACE reads anew with MiXCR; each CDR3 protein has one entry. Among approximately 76,000 distinct CDR3 sequences listed, 9.5% to 13% were seen once. The sample comprised whole blood. The clonotype was recovered from an adult who was a healthcare worker with PCR-confirmed SARS-CoV-2 infection or an uninfected control (not recorded which). The gene calls are TRBV7-6 and TRBJ2-1; D is perhaps TRBD1 (6 bases). The CDR3 nucleotides are TGTGCCAGCAGCGCGGACAGTCAAATCAATGAGCAGTTCTTC. Encoded protein: CASSADSQINEQFF.